One sample yielded the 20 T cell receptor beta chains listed below, sequenced in a study of T cells in Graves' hyperthyroidism and ophthalmopathy. Amplification targeted TCR beta CDR3 regions from RNA transcripts. HTBI primers were used for first-round RT-PCR of the TCR CDR3. From the multiplex PCR reads, TCRdb called clonotypes with MiXCR, one entry per CDR3 protein. The sample consists of about 520,000 distinct CDR3 sequences, approximately 25% of them appearing once. The sample consisted of blood. Source of these receptors: a woman in her thirties with Graves' ophthalmopathy.

The chain employs TRBV6-5 and TRBJ1-2; the match to TRBD1 covers 9 bases. The CDR3 spans 14 residues. Germline V gene sequence: CDR1 MNHEY, CDR2 SVGAGI. After removal of 2 bases from V and 8 bases from J, the junction contained 6 bases not matched to a gene. In DNA, the CDR3 is TGTGCCAGCAGTTACGTGGACAGGGGCCTGGGCTACACCTTC. Residues: CASSYVDRGLGYTF.

This clonotype has a count of ten or more. The rearrangement links TRBV25-1 to TRBJ1-3, with D maybe TRBD1 (5 bases). The CDR3 sequence is 19 residues long. V lost 3 bases to trimming and J lost 0 bases, with 21 bases between them. Germline values: CDR1 MGHDK, CDR2 SYGVNS. The CDR3 sequence: CASSDPAGTSGDSGNTIYF. The CDR3 DNA reads TGTGCCAGCAGTGATCCCGCTGGGACCTCCGGGGACTCTGGAAACACCATATATTTT.

This clonotype was found many times. This rearrangement joins TRBV20-1 to TRBJ1-1; D uncertain. Trimming stripped 6 bases from V and 0 bases from J, with 14 bases between. Germline V gene sequence: CDR1 DFQATT, CDR2 SNEGSKA (reference sequence). The CDR3 is 14 amino acids. The CDR3 DNA reads TGCAGTGCATCAGACCAGCGGATGAACACTGAAGCTTTCTTT. Amino acid sequence: CSASDQRMNTEAFF.

This clonotype was observed many times. The chain has TRBV28 and TRBJ1-1, with D hard to call. V was trimmed by 8 bases and J by 0 bases, leaving 16 bases between them. Germline CDR1 MDHEN, CDR2 SYDVKM. The CDR3 spans 15 residues. Here the CDR3 reads CASHGQRDMNTEAFF. As DNA, the CDR3 is TGTGCCAGCCACGGGCAGAGAGACATGAACACTGAAGCTTTCTTT.

For this clonotype: A much larger clone lies a single base off, so this may be a read error. V usage is TRBV6-1 and J usage is TRBJ1-1; 7 bases line up with TRBD1. Trimming removed 1 base from V and 4 bases from J; junction bases left unmatched: 0. This CDR3 contains 13 residues. The germline V gene encodes CDR1 MNHNS and CDR2 SASEGT. In DNA form, the CDR3 reads TGTGCCAGCAGTGAAGGACAGGGCACTGAAGCTTTCTTT. It is translated as CASSEGQGTEAFF.

V usage is TRBV12-3 or TRBV12-4 and J usage is TRBJ2-5; a possible D gene is TRBD2 (6 bases). This CDR3 spans 15 amino acids. V was clipped by 6 bases and J by 5 bases, with 19 bases between them. As DNA, the CDR3 is TGTGCCAGCAGCCCCAAGTCGGGAGCGCGGGAGACCCAGTACTTC. It yields the protein CASSPKSGARETQYF.

This clonotype was detected a few times. V is TRBV6-5 and J is TRBJ1-6; D uncertain. Germline assignment: CDR1 MNHEY and CDR2 SVGAGI. V lost 0 bases, J lost 10 bases, and 13 bases lay in between. CDR3 length: 15 residues. DNA for the CDR3: TGTGCCAGCAGTTACTCAAAAGCACATGGGTCACCCCTCCACTTT. Encoded protein: CASSYSKAHGSPLHF.

Only a few counts were recorded for this clonotype. The genes are TRBV10-3 and TRBJ2-7; D is perhaps TRBD1 or TRBD2 (5 bases each). V was pared by 6 bases and J by 5 bases, with 8 bases between. Germline assignment: CDR1 ENHRY and CDR2 SYGVKD. There are 11 residues in the CDR3. CDR3 sequence reads: CAIRRGDEQYF. CDR3 nucleotides: TGTGCCATCAGGCGAGGGGACGAGCAGTACTTC.

A few counts support this clonotype. The chain is built from TRBV12-3 or TRBV12-4 and TRBJ2-6; D gene ambiguous. V was shortened by 9 bases and J by 4 bases, with 13 bases between the two germline ends. This CDR3 is built from 14 residues. The DNA of the CDR3 is TGTGCCAGTCCATCCGAAGCAGGGGCCAACGTCCTGACTTTC. This sequence encodes CASPSEAGANVLTF.

There are many counts of this clonotype. The chain couples TRBV28 to TRBJ1-1, with a weak D call TRBD1 (6 bases). The CDR3 contains 19 residues. The V gene's germline CDR1 is MDHEN and CDR2 SYDVKM. V was pared by 4 bases and J by 2 bases, with 26 bases between. CDR3 sequence (DNA): TGTGCCAGCAGTTCCCCGGGGGCCTCGTTATTTAGGGGTAACACTGAAGCTTTCTTT. Translating gives CASSSPGASLFRGNTEAFF.

In this sample, this clonotype turned up many times. The rearrangement joins TRBV2 to TRBJ1-2; D not certain. Germline CDR1 SNHLY, CDR2 FYNNEI. The CDR3 extends over 12 amino acids. V lost 3 bases, J lost 8 bases, and 10 bases lay in between. CDR3 amino acids: CASSDEVQGYTF. For the CDR3, the DNA is TGTGCCAGCAGTGATGAGGTGCAGGGCTACACCTTC.

This clonotype was seen repeatedly, ten times or more. The chain uses TRBV19 and TRBJ1-4; D might be TRBD1 (5 bases). The germline V gene has CDR1 LNHDA and CDR2 SQIVND (reference sequence). V gave up 3 bases and J gave up 2 bases, with 10 bases separating them. There are 15 residues in the CDR3. CDR3 bases: TGTGCCAGTAGTATCGGGGCGAGTACTAATGAAAAACTGTTTTTT. This translates into CASSIGASTNEKLFF.

The table lists this clonotype with many counts. The chain has TRBV12-3 or TRBV12-4 and TRBJ2-2; TRBD1 might be the D (5 bases). The V end lost 3 bases, the J end lost 6 bases, and 11 bases lay between the germline ends. The CDR3 is 14 residues long. The CDR3, as DNA: TGTGCCAGCAGTTTGAGGCAGGGTCCCGGGGAGCTGTTTTTT. Translated: CASSLRQGPGELFF.

V gene TRBV11-2 combines with J gene TRBJ2-7; TRBD2 aligns across 12 bases. J gave up 0 bases and V 3 bases, and 3 bases lay outside the gene matches. The CDR3 has 16 residues. From germline, CDR1 is SGHAT and CDR2 FQNNGV. CDR3 sequence reads: CASSLTSGSDSYEQYF. DNA for the CDR3: TGTGCCAGCAGCTTGACTAGCGGGAGTGACTCCTACGAGCAGTACTTC.

This clonotype was picked up many times. In DNA form, the CDR3 reads TGCAGTGCTAGAGGGCTTAGGGTCTATGGCTACACCTTC. Translated, it gives CSARGLRVYGYTF. The chain carries TRBV20-1 and TRBJ1-2; D ambiguous. Germline CDR1 is DFQATT and CDR2 is SNEGSKA (reference sequence). V dropped 1 base and J dropped 4 bases, with 10 bases sitting between them. This CDR3 has 13 residues.

This clonotype has only a few counts. One junction end disagrees with the germline gene, perhaps due to a read error. This chain joins TRBV10-3 and TRBJ2-7, with 7 bases aligning to TRBD1. Germline V gives CDR1 ENHRY, CDR2 SYGVKD. CDR3 length: 14 residues. The CDR3 DNA is TGTGCCATCAGTACGCAGGGGGTCTCCGACGAGCAGTACTTC. This codes for CAISTQGVSDEQYF.

This clonotype was counted ten times or more. The chain joins TRBV6-2 or TRBV6-3 to TRBJ2-7; TRBD1 might be the D (7 bases). V lost 2 bases, J lost 4 bases, and 15 bases lay in between. The V gene's germline CDR1 is MNHEY and CDR2 SVGEGT. The CDR3 consists of 15 residues. CDR3 amino acids: CASSYEEGALYEQYF. CDR3 coding DNA: TGTGCCAGCAGTTACGAGGAGGGGGCTTTATACGAGCAGTACTTC.

J is TRBJ1-1 and V is TRBV2; 9 nucleotides agree with TRBD1. The CDR3 runs to 15 residues. The V segment lost 9 bases and the J segment 5 bases; nucleotides outside the gene matches: 13. Germline CDR1 and CDR2: SNHLY and FYNNEI. CDR3 bases: TGTGCCAGTTCTAAGGTACAGGGGGCTGGGACTGAAGCTTTCTTT. Its protein product is CASSKVQGAGTEAFF.

This clonotype came up many times. The genes are TRBV20-1 and TRBJ1-1, with D unresolved. Trimming left V 6 bases short and J 1 base short, with 12 bases between. The CDR3 length is 13 residues. The germline CDR1 and CDR2 sequences are DFQATT and SNEGSKA (reference sequence). The DNA of the CDR3 is TGCAGTGCCCCCTCGGGCGGGAACACTGAAGCTTTCTTT. This gives the protein CSAPSGGNTEAFF.

In its sample, this clonotype was seen many times. CDR3 nucleotides: TGCAGTGCTAGAACGGCAGGGGGCCCCCTCTACGAGCAGTACTTC. Residues: CSARTAGGPLYEQYF. The chain carries TRBV20-1 and TRBJ2-7; 8 positions match TRBD1. V dropped 2 bases and J dropped 3; count of bases not matched to a gene: 9. Germline V gene data show CDR1 as DFQATT and CDR2 as SNEGSKA (reference sequence). This CDR3 is 15 amino acids long.